These T cell receptor beta chains were read from a single sample in a study of technical replicates of blood from a handful of donors. TCRdb keeps only in-frame clones here, not all; method: immunoSEQ multiplex PCR. The sample lists fewer than 75,000 clones; roughly 93% were seen once. The sample consisted of T cells isolated from PBMCs. The receptor set was obtained from a human donor in good health. CDR3s include the opening cysteine and the closing phenylalanine or tryptophan. A D gene is named only where the DNA matches it firmly. Not every row has a clone size; where given, it reads once, few, many or a size class.

v_call	d_call	j_call	clone_size	cdr3_nt	cdr3_aa
TRBV2	TRBD2	TRBJ2-3	-	TGTGCCAGCAATCTACTAGCGGGGTCCACAGATACGCAGTATTTT	CASNLLAGSTDTQYF
TRBV6-6	-	TRBJ2-7	-	TGTGCCAGCCAGGACAGAACCTACGAGCAGTACTTC	CASQDRTYEQYF
TRBV11-2	TRBD1	TRBJ2-7	-	TGTGCCAGCAGCCCAGGGGGAAATTACGAGCAGTACTTC	CASSPGGNYEQYF
TRBV6-6	-	TRBJ1-2	-	TGTGCCAGCAGAAGCCAGGAACGTACTGGCTACACCTTC	CASRSQERTGYTF
TRBV11-2	TRBD2	TRBJ2-1	-	TGTGCCAGCAGCTCGATTAGCGGGAGACGGAATGAGCAGTTCTTC	CASSSISGRRNEQFF
TRBV14	-	TRBJ2-7	-	TGTGCCAGCAGCCAAGAAGAGGGAAAGAGCTCCTACGAGCAGTACTTC	CASSQEEGKSSYEQYF
TRBV11-3	-	TRBJ1-2	-	TGTGCCAGCAGCTCTGAAGGGGGGGTGACAGCGGGCTATGGCTACACCTTC	CASSSEGGVTAGYGYTF
TRBV11-3	TRBD1	TRBJ1-2	-	TGTGCCAGCCGGGCAGGGGGCTATGGCTACACCTTC	CASRAGGYGYTF
TRBV5-1	TRBD1	TRBJ1-6	few	TGCGCCAGCAGGCCCAGACAGGGGGCGTCCCTCCACTTT	CASRPRQGASLHF
TRBV7-9	-	TRBJ1-6	-	TGTGCCAGCAGCTCAGGATGGGGCGACGACTCACCCCTCCACTTT	CASSSGWGDDSPLHF
TRBV10-2	-	TRBJ2-5	-	TGCGCCAGCATTGGGGGCAAAGAGACCCAGTACTTC	CASIGGKETQYF
TRBV6-4	-	TRBJ1-2	-	TGTGCCAGCAGACTCGAGTGGTTATTAAACCGGGAGTTCTGGAGTTATGGCTACACCTTC	CASRLEWLLNREFWSYGYTF
TRBV5-1	-	TRBJ2-7	-	TGCGCCAGCAGCTTGGCCTCCTCCTACGAGCAGTACTTC	CASSLASSYEQYF
TRBV19	TRBD1	TRBJ1-2	-	TGTGCCACCCTGCAAAGGGTCAGGGGGAGGCAAAATGGCTACACCTTC	CATLQRVRGRQNGYTF
TRBV6-5	TRBD1	TRBJ1-3	-	TGTGCCGTACAGGGGGCAAGGGGAAACACCATATATTTT	CAVQGARGNTIYF
TRBV7-8	-	TRBJ2-7	-	TGTGCCAGCAGCCTGCGGACTAACCATCTTTACGAGCAGTACTTC	CASSLRTNHLYEQYF
TRBV15	-	TRBJ2-7	-	TGTGCCACCAGCAGAGGTCTTCCTCCCTACGAGCAGTACTTC	CATSRGLPPYEQYF
TRBV10-1	TRBD1	TRBJ2-1	-	TGCGCCAGCAGTGATAGACAGGGTCTAGGGAATGAGCAGTTCTTC	CASSDRQGLGNEQFF
TRBV28	-	TRBJ1-2	-	TGTGCCAGCAGTTTGGAGAGTGGCAGGACTCATGGCTACACCTTC	CASSLESGRTHGYTF
TRBV7-9	-	TRBJ2-1	-	TGTGCCAGCAGCTTAGCGCGTCTACAGGGCGGCCACAATGAGCAGTTCTTC	CASSLARLQGGHNEQFF
TRBV19	-	TRBJ1-3	-	TGTGCCAGTAGTATCAGGGGACGAAACACCATATATTTT	CASSIRGRNTIYF
TRBV5-4	TRBD2	TRBJ2-2	-	TGTGCCAGCAGCGCGGGGGGGGGAGGGCCGAACACCGGGGAGCTGTTTTTT	CASSAGGGGPNTGELFF
TRBV14	-	TRBJ2-1	-	TGTGCCAGCAGCCAAGGAGAGGCGGTAACTGAGCAGTTCTTC	CASSQGEAVTEQFF
TRBV29-1	TRBD1	TRBJ2-5	-	TGCAGCGTTGTTGGACAGGGCCAGACCCAGTACTTC	CSVVGQGQTQYF
TRBV27	-	TRBJ2-7	-	TGTGCCAGCAGCCCAACTGGCGGCGAGCAGTACTTC	CASSPTGGEQYF
TRBV5-1	-	TRBJ2-7	-	TGCGCCAGCAGCTTTCTCCCCCTAGGTGAGCAGTACTTC	CASSFLPLGEQYF
TRBV29-1	TRBD1	TRBJ2-7	-	TGCAGCGTTAACCTAGAACCCGGACAGGGCGACGAGCAGTACTTC	CSVNLEPGQGDEQYF
TRBV5-6	-	TRBJ1-5	once	TGTGCCAGCAGCTTGTTTAGGAGTTTTCGCAATCAGCCCCAGCATTTT	CASSLFRSFRNQPQHF
TRBV19	-	TRBJ1-5	-	TGTGCCAGTAGTGGGGAGGGCCATCAGCCCCAGCATTTT	CASSGEGHQPQHF
TRBV6-5	TRBD1	TRBJ1-1	once	TGTGCCAGCAGTTACTGGGGACAGACCGAAGCTTTCTTT	CASSYWGQTEAFF
TRBV19	-	TRBJ2-2	-	TGTGCCAGTAGTTATCCGGGATTGGACACCGGGGAGCTGTTTTTT	CASSYPGLDTGELFF
TRBV7-6	TRBD1	TRBJ1-2	-	TGTGCCAGCAGCTCCTGGCCTGACAGGGGACCAGTGAACGACTATGGCTACACCTTC	CASSSWPDRGPVNDYGYTF
TRBV5-4	TRBD2	TRBJ2-2	-	TGTGCCAGCAGCTATATTAGCGGGGGGGGCACCGGGGAGCTGTTTTTT	CASSYISGGGTGELFF
TRBV28	TRBD1	TRBJ1-1	-	TGTGCCAGCAGTTTAGTGGGACAGGGGAGGGCTGAAGCTTTCTTT	CASSLVGQGRAEAFF
TRBV12-5	TRBD1	TRBJ1-2	-	TGTGCTAGTGGTTTGGTCCGGACAGGTTCTAACTATGGCTACACCTTC	CASGLVRTGSNYGYTF
TRBV5-4	-	TRBJ2-2	-	TGTGCCAGCAGCCCCCGGAGGGCCGGAAGCTTCACCGGGGAGCTGTTTTTT	CASSPRRAGSFTGELFF
TRBV7-9	-	TRBJ1-2	-	TGTGCCAGCAGCTTAGCTATCGCTAACTATGGCTACACCTTC	CASSLAIANYGYTF
TRBV28	TRBD2	TRBJ2-2	-	TGTGCCAGCACGACGGGGGGACTAGCGAACACCGGGGAGCTGTTTTTT	CASTTGGLANTGELFF
TRBV4-1	-	TRBJ2-7	-	TGCGCCAGCAGCCAAGGAGAGTATGCCGAGAGCTCCTACGAGCAGTACTTC	CASSQGEYAESSYEQYF
TRBV10-2	-	TRBJ1-5	-	TGCGCCAGCAGTGAACAGGGCCGGGGACAGCCCCAGCATTTT	CASSEQGRGQPQHF
TRBV7-9	TRBD1	TRBJ1-2	-	TGTGCCAGCAGCTTAGTACCCCGGACCGTTTCGGGACAGGGGAGCGGCTACACCTTC	CASSLVPRTVSGQGSGYTF
TRBV21-1	-	TRBJ1-1	-	TGTGCCAGCAGCCAAATAGGCAGGGTACGCACTGAAGCTTTCTTT	CASSQIGRVRTEAFF
TRBV13	TRBD1	TRBJ2-7	-	TGTGCCAGCAGCCCTAGGACAGGGAACAACGAGCAGTACTTC	CASSPRTGNNEQYF
TRBV13	-	TRBJ1-1	medium-sized	TGTGCCAGCAGCTGGCAGGACACTGAAGCTTTCTTT	CASSWQDTEAFF
TRBV6-5	-	TRBJ1-4	-	TGTGCCAGCAGTTATTTGGGAGCAACTAATGAAAAACTGTTTTTT	CASSYLGATNEKLFF
TRBV15	-	TRBJ2-3	once	TGTGCCACCAGCAGAGCTTTGGCTGGTGAATTGAATACGCAGTATTTT	CATSRALAGELNTQYF
TRBV29-1	-	TRBJ2-5	-	TGCAGCGTTGAAGATAAGTCGGAGTACCAAGAGACCCAGTACTTC	CSVEDKSEYQETQYF
TRBV15	-	TRBJ1-1	-	TGTGCCACCAGCAGAAAACTAGTAACGAACACTGAAGCTTTCTTT	CATSRKLVTNTEAFF
TRBV10-1	-	TRBJ1-3	-	TGCGCCAGCAGTGAGTCGGCAGGGCCCAGAACTGGAAACACCATATATTTT	CASSESAGPRTGNTIYF
TRBV11-3	-	TRBJ1-6	-	TGTGCCAGCAGCTTAGGAGCCCTGAGTTATTCACCCCTCCACTTT	CASSLGALSYSPLHF
TRBV19	-	TRBJ2-2	-	TGTGCCAGTAGTATAGGGGTTCGGAATGACTGGGAGACCGGGGAGCTGTTTTTT	CASSIGVRNDWETGELFF
TRBV11-2	-	TRBJ1-4	-	TGTGCCAGCAGCTTTTTCGCCAAGACAGGCAATGAAAAACTGTTTTTT	CASSFFAKTGNEKLFF